This entry describes one T cell receptor beta chain. Its target is not known. This same CDR3 is encoded by further DNA sequences in the sample. This record belongs to a study of cytomegalovirus exposure and HLA in healthy donors. The primer mix had 60 Vbeta and 13 Jbeta primers. Here immunoSEQ multiplex PCR was the method, and the copy in TCRdb shows in-frame clones only, minus some. Of some 93,000 clones detected, approximately 9% appear once; the ten largest clones hold approximately 5.1%. Study-wide results and limits: Common viral pathogens were later found to be apparently linked to several of the most significant clusters. One cluster of highly shared sequence variants probably arose as a sequencing artifact.

Donors consisted of healthy bone marrow donors. This clonotype originated in a man aged 45 to 65 in good health and CMV-seropositive. The sample was PBMCs.

CDR3 bases: TGTGCCAGCAGTTACTTAGGGACAGGGACCTACGAGCAGTACTTC. Protein product: CASSYLGTGTYEQYF. The chain combines TRBV6-5 with TRBJ2-7; 9 positions match TRBD1. Per the germline V gene, CDR1 is MNHEY and CDR2 is SVGAGI. The CDR3 consists of 15 residues. V dropped 1 base and J dropped 2; count of bases not matched to a gene: 3.